This TCR beta chain was retrieved from a study of regulatory T cells in long-lasting Graves disease. The wider study: Antithyroid drug use was under 3 months in newly diagnosed Graves' patients.

In this sample, this clonotype turned up many times. Its antigen is still unknown. Sample time point: newly diagnosed GD, antithyroid drugs for less than 3 months. The TCR library used RNA extracted from PBMCs. Construction of the TCR beta libraries employed iRepertoire HTBI primers in conjunction with Arm-PCR of CDR3 regions. TCRdb redid the calling of the multiplex PCR reads with MiXCR, one entry per CDR3 protein. This table has hundreds of thousands of distinct CDR3 sequences, about 16% appearing once. Whole-study findings and limits: Less diverse TCR repertoires were seen in persistent Graves' patients than in newly diagnosed ones.

The J segment lost 4 bases and the V segment lost 1 base, leaving 3 bases of the junction unmatched. From germline, CDR1 is SGHRS and CDR2 YFSETQ. This CDR3 is 15 amino acids long. The data also belong to a second study, concerning T cells in Graves' hyperthyroidism and ophthalmopathy. That paper notes: Researchers defined stable Graves' hyperthyroidism as no ophthalmopathy progression within 18 months. HTBI primers were the set used in a first-round RT-PCR of the TCR CDR3.

This sequence originates from a woman aged 35-65 years with Graves disease. The chain is built from TRBV5-1 and TRBJ2-7, with TRBD1 matching over 12 bases. Material: peripheral blood mononuclear cells (PBMCs), obtained at new diagnosis, from a patient treated with antithyroid drugs. The CDR3 sequence is CASSLLGQGAYEQYF. CDR3 in DNA: TGCGCCAGCAGCTTGTTGGGACAGGGGGCTTACGAGCAGTACTTC. Complete variable domain (other parts from reference TRBV5-1 and TRBJ2-7): KAGVTQTPRYLIKTRGQQVTLSCSPISGHRSVSWYQQTPGQGLQFLFEYFSETQRNKGNFPGRFSGRQFSNSRSEMNVSTLELGDSALYLCASSLLGQGAYEQYFGPGTRLTVT.